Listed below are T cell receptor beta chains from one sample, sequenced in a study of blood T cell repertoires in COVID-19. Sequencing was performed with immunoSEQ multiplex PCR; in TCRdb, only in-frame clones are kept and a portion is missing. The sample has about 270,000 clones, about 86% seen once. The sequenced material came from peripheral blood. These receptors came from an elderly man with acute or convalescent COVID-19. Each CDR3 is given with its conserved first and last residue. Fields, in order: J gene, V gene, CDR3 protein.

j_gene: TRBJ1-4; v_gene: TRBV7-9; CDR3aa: CASSRPDRTNEKLFF
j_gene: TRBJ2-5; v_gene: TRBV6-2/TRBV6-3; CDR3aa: CASSSQGTVRETQYF
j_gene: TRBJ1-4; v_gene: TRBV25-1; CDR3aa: CASSKTTGGSEKLFF
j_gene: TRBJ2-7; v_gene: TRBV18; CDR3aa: CASSPAGAALYEQYF
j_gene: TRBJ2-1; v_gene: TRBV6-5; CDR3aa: CASRPTGRNEQFF
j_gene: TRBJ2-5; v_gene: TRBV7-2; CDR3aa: CASSLRGELAGPIQETQYF
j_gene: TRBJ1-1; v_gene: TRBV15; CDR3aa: CATRVAQGNTEAFF
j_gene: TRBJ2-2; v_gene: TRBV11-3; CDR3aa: CASSLGQGYTGELFF
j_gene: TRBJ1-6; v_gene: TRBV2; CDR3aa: CASSESNLGYSPLHF
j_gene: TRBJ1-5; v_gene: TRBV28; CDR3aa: CASSPSGGLHF
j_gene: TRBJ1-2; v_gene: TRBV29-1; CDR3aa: CSVSDTYYGYTF
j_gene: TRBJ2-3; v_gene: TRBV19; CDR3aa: CASSRDRGTDTQYF
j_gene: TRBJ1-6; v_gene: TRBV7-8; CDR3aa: CASSLAPGHNNSPLHF
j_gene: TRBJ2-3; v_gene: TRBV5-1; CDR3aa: CASTTLPGQGTDTQYF
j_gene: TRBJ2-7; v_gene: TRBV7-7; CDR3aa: CASSPGGTHEQYF
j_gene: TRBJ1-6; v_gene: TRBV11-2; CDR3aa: CASSPGTYSPLHF
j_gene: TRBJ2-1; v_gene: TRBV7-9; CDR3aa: CASSPREGSYNEQFF
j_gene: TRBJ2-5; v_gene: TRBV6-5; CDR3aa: CASRRDPGQETQYF
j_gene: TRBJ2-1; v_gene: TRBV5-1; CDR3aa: CASSLETSGRIRPFF
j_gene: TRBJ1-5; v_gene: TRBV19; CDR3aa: CASSIPQGRNQPQHF
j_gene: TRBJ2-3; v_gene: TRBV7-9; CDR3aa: CASSLLRGRATDTQYF
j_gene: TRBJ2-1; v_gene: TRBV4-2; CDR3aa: CASSQGRVTSENNEQFF
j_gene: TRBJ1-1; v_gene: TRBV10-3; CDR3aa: CAISEGTGWDTEAFF
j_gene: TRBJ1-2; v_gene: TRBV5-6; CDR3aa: CASELGGGHGGYTF
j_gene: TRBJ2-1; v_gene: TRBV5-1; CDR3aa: CASSSLQRLPYNEQFF
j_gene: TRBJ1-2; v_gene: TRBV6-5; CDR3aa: CASSYRQGSGYTF
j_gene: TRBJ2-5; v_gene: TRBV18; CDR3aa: CASSPLDSQETQYF
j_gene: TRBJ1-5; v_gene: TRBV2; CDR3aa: CASRATGGLQPQHF
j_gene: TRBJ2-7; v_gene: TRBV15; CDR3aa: CATSNRQGRFNEQYF
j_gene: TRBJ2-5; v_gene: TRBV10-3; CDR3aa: CAISPGDPETQYF
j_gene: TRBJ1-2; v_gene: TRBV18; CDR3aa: CASSLMGLGGYTF
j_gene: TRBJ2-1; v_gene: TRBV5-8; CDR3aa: CASSSGLAGANEQFF
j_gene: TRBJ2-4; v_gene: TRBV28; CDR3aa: CASSLQGAGKNIQYF
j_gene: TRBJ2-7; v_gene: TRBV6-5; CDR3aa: CASRVTGVGEQYF
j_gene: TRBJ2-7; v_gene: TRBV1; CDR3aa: CTSSQDLNTGRFPRTCEQYF
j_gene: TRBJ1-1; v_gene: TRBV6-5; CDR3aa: CASSYLASLNTEAFF
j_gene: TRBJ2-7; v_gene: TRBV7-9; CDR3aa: CASSPSGGASYEQYF
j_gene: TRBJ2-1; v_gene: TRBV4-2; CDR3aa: CASSQVWTTYNEQFF
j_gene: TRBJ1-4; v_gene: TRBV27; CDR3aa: CASRRQGSMKGSEKLFF
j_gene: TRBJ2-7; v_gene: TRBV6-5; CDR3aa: CASRYGQGGSYEQYF
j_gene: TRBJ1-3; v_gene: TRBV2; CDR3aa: CASSGDRGNTIYF
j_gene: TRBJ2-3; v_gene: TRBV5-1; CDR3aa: CASSLASEGQYF
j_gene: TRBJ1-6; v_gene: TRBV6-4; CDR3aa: CASSAQVNSPLHF
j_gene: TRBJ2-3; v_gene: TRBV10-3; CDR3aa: CASATSSGGTDTQYF
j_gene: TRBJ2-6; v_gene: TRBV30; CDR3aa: CASTGSAGANVLTF
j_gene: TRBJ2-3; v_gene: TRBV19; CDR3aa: CASSDTGTDTQYF
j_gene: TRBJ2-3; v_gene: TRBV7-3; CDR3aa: CASSLHPPGLAGTDTQYF
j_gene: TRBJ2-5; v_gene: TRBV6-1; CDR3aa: CASSEQGETQYF
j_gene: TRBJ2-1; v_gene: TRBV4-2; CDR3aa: CASSQAMGLSYNEQFF
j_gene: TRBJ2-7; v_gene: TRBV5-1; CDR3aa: CASSPYRGSSYEQYF
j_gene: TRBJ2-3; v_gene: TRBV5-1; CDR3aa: CASSFTGVSQDTQYF
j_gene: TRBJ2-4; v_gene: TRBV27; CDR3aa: CASSFGGRDIQYF
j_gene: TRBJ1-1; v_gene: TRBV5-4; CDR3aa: CASSPGTATEAFF
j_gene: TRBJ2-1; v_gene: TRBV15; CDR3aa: CATSRDRLKYNEQFF